The following is a T cell receptor beta chain sequence with its context. Sequencing used immunoSEQ multiplex PCR; TCRdb keeps in-frame clones, though not all of them. The sample yields around 150,000 clones, about 80% seen once. The data were taken from a study of blood T cell repertoires in COVID-19. V lost 5 bases to trimming and J lost 7 bases; unmatched junction nucleotides: 9. The CDR3 contains 15 residues. The germline V gene has CDR1 LNHDA and CDR2 SQIVND (reference sequence). This receptor was identified in a middle-aged woman with COVID-19, enrolled during active disease. J is TRBJ1-5 and V is TRBV19, with 9 bases matching TRBD1. Sequencing input: peripheral blood. The CDR3 DNA reads TGTGCCAGTAGTCTTACCGGGACAGGGAACCAGCCCCAGCATTTT. This encodes CASSLTGTGNQPQHF.